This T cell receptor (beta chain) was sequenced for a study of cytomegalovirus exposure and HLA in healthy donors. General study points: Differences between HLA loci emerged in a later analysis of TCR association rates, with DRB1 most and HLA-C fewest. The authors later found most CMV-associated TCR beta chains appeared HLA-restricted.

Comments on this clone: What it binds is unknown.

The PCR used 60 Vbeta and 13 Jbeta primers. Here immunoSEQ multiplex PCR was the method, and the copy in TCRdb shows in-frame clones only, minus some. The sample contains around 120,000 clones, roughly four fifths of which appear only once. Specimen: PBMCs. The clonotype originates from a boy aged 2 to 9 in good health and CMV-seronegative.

This CDR3 is CASSPTLSGIYNEQFF. In DNA, the CDR3 is TGTGCCAGCAGCCCCACCTTGAGCGGAATTTACAATGAGCAGTTCTTC. The chain combines TRBV7-9 with TRBJ2-1; TRBD2 might be the D (5 bases). CDR1 and CDR2 from the germline V gene are SEHNR and FQNEAQ (reference sequence). This CDR3 has 16 residues. Trimming removed 5 bases from V and 4 bases from J, with 18 bases in between.